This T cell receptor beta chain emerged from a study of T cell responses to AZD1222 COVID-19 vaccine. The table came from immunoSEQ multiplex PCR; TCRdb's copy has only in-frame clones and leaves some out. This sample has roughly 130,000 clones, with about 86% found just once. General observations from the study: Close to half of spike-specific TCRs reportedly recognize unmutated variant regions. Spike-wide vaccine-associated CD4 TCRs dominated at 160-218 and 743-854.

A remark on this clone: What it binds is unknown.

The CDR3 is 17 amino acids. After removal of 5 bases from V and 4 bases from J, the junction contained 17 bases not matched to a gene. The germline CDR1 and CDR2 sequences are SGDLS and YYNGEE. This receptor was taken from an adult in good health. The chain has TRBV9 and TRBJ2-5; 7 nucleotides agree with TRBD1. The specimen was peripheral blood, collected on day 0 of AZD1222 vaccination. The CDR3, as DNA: TGTGCCAGCAGTCCACAGATGCGAGGGGGCCGGGGAGAGACCCAGTACTTC. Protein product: CASSPQMRGGRGETQYF.